This TCR beta chain originates from a study of PD-L1 blockade in urothelial cancer. Study context: Patients took up atezolizumab at some point between 2013 and 2014 at 1,200 mg intravenously every 3 weeks. In the patient group, most of the roughly 30 were males with bladder-origin urothelial cancer. Researchers looked at the blood 3 weeks (second dose) and 6 weeks after treatment began.

Time point reported: pretreatment peripheral blood. The V segment lost 4 bases and the J segment 7 bases; nucleotides outside the gene matches: 5. CDR3 length equals 14 residues. Germline assignment: CDR1 MGHRA and CDR2 YSYEKL. Each PCR had synthetic TCR analog templates added to it as a spike-in. Sequencing was performed with immunoSEQ multiplex PCR; in TCRdb, only in-frame clones are kept and a portion is missing. The sample lists tens of thousands of clones, 65% to 90% occurring once. V usage is TRBV4-1 and J usage is TRBJ2-5; 11 bases map to TRBD2. This TCR was recovered from a man aged 55-75 years with urothelial cancer. The specimen comprised PBMCs, sampled around atezolizumab (anti-PD-L1) treatment. This CDR3 reads CASSLSGGGGTQYF. CDR3 sequence (DNA): TGCGCCAGCAGCCTTAGCGGGGGGGGTGGGACCCAGTACTTC.